This T cell receptor beta chain was obtained from a study of shared clonotypes between healthy human individuals. Whole-study findings and limits: On the whole, naive subsets had larger estimated richness than memory subsets had.

CD45RO-negative CD8 cells positively selected for CCR7 made up the naive population, which excluded terminally differentiated effector memory CD45RA+ cells. Libraries were prepared by immunoSEQ multiplex PCR; TCRdb keeps only in-frame clonotypes and omits some of them. The profile shows over 2 million clones, about 95% of them singletons. V dropped 0 bases and J dropped 0; count of bases not matched to a gene: 3. The germline gives CDR1 SGHRS, CDR2 YFSETQ. This CDR3 is 15 amino acids long. Comment on this clone: The antigen is undetermined.

Sequenced input: naive CD8+ T cells sorted from blood. The chain links TRBV5-1 to TRBJ2-7, with 7 positions matching TRBD1. The source is a man aged 18 to 29 in good health. Here the CDR3 DNA reads TGCGCCAGCAGCTTGGGCCCAGGGGGCTCCTACGAGCAGTACTTC. Its protein product is CASSLGPGGSYEQYF. Variable domain in full (rest from reference TRBV5-1 and TRBJ2-7): KAGVTQTPRYLIKTRGQQVTLSCSPISGHRSVSWYQQTPGQGLQFLFEYFSETQRNKGNFPGRFSGRQFSNSRSEMNVSTLELGDSALYLCASSLGPGGSYEQYFGPGTRLTVT.